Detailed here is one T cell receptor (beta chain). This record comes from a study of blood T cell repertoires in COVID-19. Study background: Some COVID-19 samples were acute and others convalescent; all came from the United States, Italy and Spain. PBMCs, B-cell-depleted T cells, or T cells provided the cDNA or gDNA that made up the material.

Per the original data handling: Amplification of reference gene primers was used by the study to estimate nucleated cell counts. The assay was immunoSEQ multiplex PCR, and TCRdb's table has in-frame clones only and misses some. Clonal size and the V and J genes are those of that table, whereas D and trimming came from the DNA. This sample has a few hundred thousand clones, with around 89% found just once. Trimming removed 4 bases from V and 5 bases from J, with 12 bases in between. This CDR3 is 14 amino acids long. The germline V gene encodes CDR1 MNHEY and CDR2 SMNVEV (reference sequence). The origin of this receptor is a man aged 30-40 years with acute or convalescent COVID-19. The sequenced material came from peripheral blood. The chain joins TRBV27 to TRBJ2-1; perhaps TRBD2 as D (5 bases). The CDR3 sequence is CASSWTWQNNEQFF. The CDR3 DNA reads TGTGCCAGCAGTTGGACTTGGCAAAACAATGAGCAGTTCTTC.